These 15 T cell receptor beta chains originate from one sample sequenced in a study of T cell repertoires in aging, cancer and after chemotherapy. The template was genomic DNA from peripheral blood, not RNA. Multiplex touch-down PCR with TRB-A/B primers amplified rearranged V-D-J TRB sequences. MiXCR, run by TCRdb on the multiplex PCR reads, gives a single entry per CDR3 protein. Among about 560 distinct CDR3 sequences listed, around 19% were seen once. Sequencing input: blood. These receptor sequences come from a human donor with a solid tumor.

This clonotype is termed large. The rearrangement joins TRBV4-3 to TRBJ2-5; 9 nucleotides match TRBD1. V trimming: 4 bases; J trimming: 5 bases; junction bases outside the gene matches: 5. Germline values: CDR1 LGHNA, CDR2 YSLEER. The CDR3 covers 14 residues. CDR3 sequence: CASSRGQGSETQYF. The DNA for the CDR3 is TGCGCCAGCAGCCGGGGACAGGGTAGCGAGACCCAGTACTTC.

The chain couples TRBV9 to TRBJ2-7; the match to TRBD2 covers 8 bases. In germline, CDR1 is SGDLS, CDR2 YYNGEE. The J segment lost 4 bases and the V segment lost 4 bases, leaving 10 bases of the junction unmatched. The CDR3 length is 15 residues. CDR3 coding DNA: TGTGCCAGCAGCCAAGGCTCGACTAGCGCATACGAGCAGTACTTC. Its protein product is CASSQGSTSAYEQYF.

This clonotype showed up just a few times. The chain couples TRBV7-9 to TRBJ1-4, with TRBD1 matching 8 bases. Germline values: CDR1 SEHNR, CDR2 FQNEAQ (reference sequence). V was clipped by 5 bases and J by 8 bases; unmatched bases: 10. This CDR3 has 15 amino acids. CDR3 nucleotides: TGTGCCAGCAGCCCCCAGGGGGCCGCCCAAGAAAAACTGTTTTTT. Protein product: CASSPQGAAQEKLFF.

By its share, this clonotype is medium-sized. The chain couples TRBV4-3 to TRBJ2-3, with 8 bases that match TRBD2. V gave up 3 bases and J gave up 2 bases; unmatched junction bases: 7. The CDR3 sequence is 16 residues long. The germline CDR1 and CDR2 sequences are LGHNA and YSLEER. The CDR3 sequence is CASSQRRGVHTDTQYF. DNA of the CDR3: TGCGCCAGCAGCCAGCGGCGGGGGGTCCACACAGATACGCAGTATTTT.

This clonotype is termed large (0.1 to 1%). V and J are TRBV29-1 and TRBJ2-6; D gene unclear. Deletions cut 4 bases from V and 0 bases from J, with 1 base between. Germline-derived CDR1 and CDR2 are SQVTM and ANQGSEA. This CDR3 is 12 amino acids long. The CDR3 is CSVASGANVLTF. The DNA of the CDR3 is TGCAGCGTTGCCTCTGGGGCCAACGTCCTGACTTTC.

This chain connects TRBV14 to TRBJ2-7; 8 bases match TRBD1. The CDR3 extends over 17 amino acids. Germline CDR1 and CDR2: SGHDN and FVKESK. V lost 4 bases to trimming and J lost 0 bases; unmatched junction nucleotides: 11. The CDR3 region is CASSRRRITGGSYEQYF. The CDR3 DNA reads TGTGCCAGCAGCCGACGGCGTATAACAGGGGGCTCCTACGAGCAGTACTTC.

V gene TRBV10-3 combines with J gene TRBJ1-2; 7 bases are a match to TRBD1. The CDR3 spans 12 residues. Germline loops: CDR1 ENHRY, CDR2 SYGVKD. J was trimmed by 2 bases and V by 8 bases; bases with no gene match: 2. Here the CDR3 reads CAIGGQNYGYTF. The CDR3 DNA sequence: TGTGCCATCGGGGGACAGAACTATGGCTACACCTTC.

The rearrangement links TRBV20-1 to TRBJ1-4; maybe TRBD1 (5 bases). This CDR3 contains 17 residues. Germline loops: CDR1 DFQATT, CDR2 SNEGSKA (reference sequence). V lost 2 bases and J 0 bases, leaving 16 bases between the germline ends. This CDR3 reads CSARSNPGLATNEKLFF. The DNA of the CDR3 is TGCAGTGCTAGATCCAATCCAGGGCTTGCAACTAATGAAAAACTGTTTTTT.

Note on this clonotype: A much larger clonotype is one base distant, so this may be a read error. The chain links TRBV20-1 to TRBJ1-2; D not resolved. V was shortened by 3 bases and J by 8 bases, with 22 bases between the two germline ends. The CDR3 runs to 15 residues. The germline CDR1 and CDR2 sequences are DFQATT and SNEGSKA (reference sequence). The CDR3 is CSASPPLTGTRGYTF. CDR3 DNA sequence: TGCAGTGCTAGTCCCCCCTTGACGGGAACTAGGGGCTACACCTTC.

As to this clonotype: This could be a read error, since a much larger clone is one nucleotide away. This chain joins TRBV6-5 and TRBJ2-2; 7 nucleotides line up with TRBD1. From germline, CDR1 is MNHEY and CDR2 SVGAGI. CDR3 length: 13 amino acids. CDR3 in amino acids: CVSEGAGPGELFF. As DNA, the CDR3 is TGTGTCAGCGAGGGGGCGGGCCCCGGGGAGCTGTTTTTT.

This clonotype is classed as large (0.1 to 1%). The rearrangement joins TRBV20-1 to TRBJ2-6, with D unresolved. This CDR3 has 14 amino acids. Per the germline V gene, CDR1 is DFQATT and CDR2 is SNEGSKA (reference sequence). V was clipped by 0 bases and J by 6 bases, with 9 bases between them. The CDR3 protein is CSARDTEKANVLTF. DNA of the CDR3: TGCAGTGCTAGAGATACAGAGAAGGCCAACGTCCTGACTTTC.

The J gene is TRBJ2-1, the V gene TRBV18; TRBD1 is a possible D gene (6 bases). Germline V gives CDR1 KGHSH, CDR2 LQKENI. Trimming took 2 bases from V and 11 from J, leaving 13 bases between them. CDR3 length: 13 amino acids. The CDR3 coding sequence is TGTGCCAGCTCACCAGGGGGCGCCTATAAGCAGTTCTTC. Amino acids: CASSPGGAYKQFF.

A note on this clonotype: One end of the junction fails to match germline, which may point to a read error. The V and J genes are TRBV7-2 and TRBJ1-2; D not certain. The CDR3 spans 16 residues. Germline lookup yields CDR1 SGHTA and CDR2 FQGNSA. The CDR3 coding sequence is TGCGCCAGCAGCCCAATGGAAGGGATCTCTAACTATGGCTACACCTTC. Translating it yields CASSPMEGISNYGYTF.

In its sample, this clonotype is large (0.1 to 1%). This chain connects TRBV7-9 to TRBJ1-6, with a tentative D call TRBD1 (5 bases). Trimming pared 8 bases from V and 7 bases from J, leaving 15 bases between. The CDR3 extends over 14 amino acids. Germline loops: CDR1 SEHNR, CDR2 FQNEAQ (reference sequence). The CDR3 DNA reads TGTGCCAGCGCACGCGCCGCAGGGAATTCACCCCTCCACTTT. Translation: CASARAAGNSPLHF.

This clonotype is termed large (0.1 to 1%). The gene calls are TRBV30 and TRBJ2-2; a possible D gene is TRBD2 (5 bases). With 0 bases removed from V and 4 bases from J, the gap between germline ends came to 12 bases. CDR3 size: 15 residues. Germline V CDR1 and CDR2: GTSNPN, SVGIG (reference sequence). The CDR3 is CAWSVLGSGTGELFF. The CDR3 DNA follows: TGTGCCTGGAGTGTACTAGGGTCGGGCACCGGGGAGCTGTTTTTT.